This T cell receptor beta chain was captured by sequencing in a study of neurological immune-mediated disorders. Study-wide results and limits: Among 34 multiple sclerosis patients, phylogenetic grouping put the repertoires of 18 into a single related-CDR3 cluster, a possible signature. The greatest TCR clonal expansion occurred in HTLV-1-associated myelopathy and the least in multiple sclerosis, which fell below healthy controls.

cDNA synthesis was performed by 5'RACE with 10-nucleotide random UMIs. TCRdb redid the calling of the 5' RACE reads with MiXCR, one entry per CDR3 protein. The data show tens of thousands of distinct CDR3 sequences, approximately 2.4% seen once. With 2 bases removed from V and 8 bases from J, the gap between germline ends came to 13 bases. The CDR3 covers 13 residues. Germline V gives CDR1 DFQATT, CDR2 SNEGSKA (reference sequence). In its sample, this clonotype was seen many times. The antigen remains undetermined. The receptor's source is a man aged 50 or older with multiple sclerosis. This chain joins TRBV20-1 and TRBJ1-3, with D uncertain. Sequencing was carried out using PBMCs. In nucleotides, the CDR3 is TGCAGTGCTAGATTTTGGGGTGTGGACACCATATATTTT. Encoded protein: CSARFWGVDTIYF.